A selection of T cell receptor beta chains follows, all from one sample in a study of blood T cell repertoires in COVID-19. The protocol was immunoSEQ multiplex PCR, while the TCRdb copy is restricted to in-frame clones and leaves out a portion. The table records 150,000 to 190,000 clones, 75% to 90% of them present only once. The sequenced sample was peripheral blood. The receptors were gathered from a man aged 60 to 69 with acute or convalescent COVID-19. The CDR3 runs from the conserved cysteine through the conserved F or W. The D gene is left open where the match is weak. Clone size is not always given. Where it is, it says once, few, many or a class for expanded clones.

j_gene,v_gene,d_gene,abundance,CDR3nt,CDR3aa
TRBJ1-2,TRBV6-5,NA,NA,TGTGCCAGCAGTCCCGGAGGGGACTATGGCTACACCTTC,CASSPGGDYGYTF
TRBJ1-2,TRBV13,TRBD1,NA,TGTGCCAGCAGCCTCGGCAGGGGGCAAGTAGGCTACACCTTC,CASSLGRGQVGYTF
TRBJ1-2,TRBV19,TRBD1,NA,TGTGCCAGTCGCCGGGACAGAGGACTTAACTATGGCTACACCTTC,CASRRDRGLNYGYTF
TRBJ1-5,TRBV12-3/TRBV12-4,NA,few,TGTGCCAGCAGTTTGGCAGGGGACCAGCCCCAGCATTTT,CASSLAGDQPQHF
TRBJ2-2,TRBV12-3/TRBV12-4,NA,NA,TGTGCCAGCACCTTGGGGGGCACCGGGGAGCTGTTTTTT,CASTLGGTGELFF
TRBJ2-2,TRBV5-1,NA,NA,TGCGCCAGCAGCTCCGGCGAGCTAGGCACCGGGGAGCTGTTTTTT,CASSSGELGTGELFF
TRBJ2-1,TRBV28,NA,few,TGTGCCAGCAGTAAACAGGGTTCCTACAATGAGCAGTTCTTC,CASSKQGSYNEQFF
TRBJ2-2,TRBV28,TRBD2,NA,TGTGCCAGCAGTTCCCAGCGGGGAAGGAACACCGGGGAGCTGTTTTTT,CASSSQRGRNTGELFF
TRBJ2-1,TRBV11-3,TRBD1,NA,TGTGCCAGCAGTCATTACAGGGGCACTGAGCAGTTCTTC,CASSHYRGTEQFF
TRBJ2-7,TRBV28,NA,NA,TGTGCCAGCAGTCTCGGATCCCGAGGACTCGGGGCCTACGAGCAGTACTTC,CASSLGSRGLGAYEQYF
TRBJ2-1,TRBV7-9,NA,NA,TGTGCCAGCAGCTCGACAGACCCTAGCTCCTACAATGAGCAGTTCTTC,CASSSTDPSSYNEQFF
TRBJ2-7,TRBV9,TRBD2,NA,TGTGCCAGCAGCCCCGGGGAGCGGGGGGGCGAGCAGTACTTC,CASSPGERGGEQYF
TRBJ1-2,TRBV28,NA,NA,TGTGCCAGCAGTTTAACAGGCAGCCCGTGGGGCTACACCTTC,CASSLTGSPWGYTF
TRBJ2-7,TRBV15,TRBD1,once,TGTGCCAAACACCGGGACAGGGTATCCTACGAGCAGTACTTC,CAKHRDRVSYEQYF
TRBJ2-2,TRBV27,NA,NA,TGTGCCAGCAGTTTAACGGGGGTGAACACCGGGGAGCTGTTTTTT,CASSLTGVNTGELFF
TRBJ2-3,TRBV10-1,NA,NA,TGCGCCACCCTAGATACGCAGTATTTT,CATLDTQYF
TRBJ1-1,TRBV15,NA,NA,TGTGCCACCAGCAGAGGTTCCGCAGGGGCCTGGATGAACACTGAAGCTTTCTTT,CATSRGSAGAWMNTEAFF
TRBJ2-3,TRBV7-8,TRBD1,NA,TGTGCCAGCAGCTTAGCCCGGCAGGGGGAAGATACGCAGTATTTT,CASSLARQGEDTQYF
TRBJ1-1,TRBV18,NA,NA,TGTGCCAGCTCACCAATCAACGGGAACACTGAAGCTTTCTTT,CASSPINGNTEAFF
TRBJ1-5,TRBV27,NA,NA,TGTGCCAGCAGTCTTTTTTCAGACAGGACCAGCGGTCAGCCCCAGCATTTT,CASSLFSDRTSGQPQHF
TRBJ1-4,TRBV18,NA,NA,TGTGCCAGCTCACCAAGGACAGTAGGCAGTTTGGAAAAACTGTTTTTT,CASSPRTVGSLEKLFF
TRBJ2-1,TRBV18,TRBD1,NA,TGTGCCAGCTCACCTAGACAGGGCGGCTCCTACAATGAGCAGTTCTTC,CASSPRQGGSYNEQFF
TRBJ1-4,TRBV4-2,NA,once,TGTGCCAGCAGCCAAGATAGGGGGGGCGAAAAACTGTTTTTT,CASSQDRGGEKLFF
TRBJ2-1,TRBV4-2,TRBD1,NA,TGTGCCAGCAGCGGCCGGGACAGGGGCTACAATGAGCAGTTCTTC,CASSGRDRGYNEQFF
TRBJ1-1,TRBV7-6,NA,NA,TGTGCCAGCAGCCAGTCCTTGAACACTGAAGCTTTCTTT,CASSQSLNTEAFF
TRBJ2-2,TRBV5-1,TRBD1,NA,TGCGCCAGCAACCCGAGGACAGGGAACACCGGGGAGCTGTTTTTT,CASNPRTGNTGELFF
TRBJ1-1,TRBV4-1,NA,NA,TGCGCCAGCAGCCAAGCGTCAGGGTTCGCTGAAGCTTTCTTT,CASSQASGFAEAFF
TRBJ1-1,TRBV28,TRBD1,NA,TGTGCCAGCAGTTTATATGGGGACAGGATGAACACTGAAGCTTTCTTT,CASSLYGDRMNTEAFF
TRBJ1-2,TRBV4-3,NA,NA,TGCGCCAGCAGCCCCTCGACGGGGGGAGGCTATGGCTACACCTTC,CASSPSTGGGYGYTF
TRBJ2-5,TRBV19,TRBD1,NA,TGTGCCAGTAGCCTACGACAGGGTTGGGAGACCCAGTACTTC,CASSLRQGWETQYF
TRBJ1-1,TRBV9,NA,few,TGTGCCAGCAGCGTAGACAGGCGCACTGAAGCTTTCTTT,CASSVDRRTEAFF
TRBJ2-7,TRBV5-4,TRBD2,once,TGTGCCAGCAGCTCACCCGGGACTAGGCCGAACGAGCAGTACTTC,CASSSPGTRPNEQYF
TRBJ2-3,TRBV5-4,NA,NA,TGTGCCAGCAGCGGTGGACTGGCTACAGATACGCAGTATTTT,CASSGGLATDTQYF
TRBJ1-4,TRBV15,TRBD1,NA,TGTGCCACCAGCAGAGGCCGGGACAGGGGGGGAAAACTGTTTTTT,CATSRGRDRGGKLFF
TRBJ2-5,TRBV2,TRBD1,once,TGTGCCAGCAGCGACGCCGGGACAGGGAAGGAGACCCAGTACTTC,CASSDAGTGKETQYF
TRBJ2-7,TRBV28,NA,NA,TGTGCCAGCAGTTTACCCCCAGGTGACCCCTACGAGCAGTACTTC,CASSLPPGDPYEQYF
TRBJ2-5,TRBV19,TRBD1,NA,TGTGCCAGTAAACCGAAGGGGGCGGTCCAAGAGACCCAGTACTTC,CASKPKGAVQETQYF
TRBJ2-2,TRBV6-2/TRBV6-3,TRBD2,NA,TGTGCCAGCAGTAAGAGGACTAGCGGGTACACGAACACCGGGGAGCTGTTTTTT,CASSKRTSGYTNTGELFF
TRBJ1-1,TRBV3-1/TRBV3-2,NA,NA,TGTGCCAGCAGCCAAGCGGCATCGGAGGGAATGAACACTGAAGCTTTCTTT,CASSQAASEGMNTEAFF
TRBJ2-5,TRBV6-5,TRBD2,NA,TGTGCCAGCAGACCCAGCGGGGGCAGTGGAGAGACCCAGTACTTC,CASRPSGGSGETQYF
TRBJ2-3,TRBV9,TRBD2,NA,TGTGCCAGCAGCGTAGGGCTAGCGGTACGCACAGATACGCAGTATTTT,CASSVGLAVRTDTQYF
TRBJ1-6,TRBV18,TRBD1,NA,TGTGCCAGCTCACCACCTGGACAGGGTAGTTCACCCCTCCACTTT,CASSPPGQGSSPLHF
TRBJ2-7,TRBV14,NA,NA,NA,CASSGVAGGAAKYF
TRBJ2-7,TRBV6-5,TRBD2,NA,TGTGCCAGCAGTACTTTTACCGGGGGGACGGGCGAGCAGTACTTC,CASSTFTGGTGEQYF
TRBJ2-3,TRBV27,TRBD1,NA,TGTGCCAGCAGTTTAGTTACAGGGGCACATACTAGCACAGATACGCAGTATTTT,CASSLVTGAHTSTDTQYF
TRBJ1-2,TRBV18,NA,NA,TGTGCCAGCTCGAGAGTCAGTGAGGGCTATGGCTACACCTTC,CASSRVSEGYGYTF
TRBJ2-5,TRBV29-1,NA,NA,TGCAGCGTTGAAGTGCCCCCGCGAGGGATGACCCAGTACTTC,CSVEVPPRGMTQYF
TRBJ2-1,TRBV7-6,TRBD2,NA,TGTGCCAGCAGCCCAAGTAGCGGGGCCTACTACAATGAGCAGTTCTTC,CASSPSSGAYYNEQFF
TRBJ2-2,TRBV9,TRBD1,NA,TGTGCCAGCAGCGTAGCCACGCGGACAGGGATGGCCGGGGAGCTGTTTTTT,CASSVATRTGMAGELFF
TRBJ2-6,TRBV28,NA,NA,TGTGCCAGCAGTTTGGCTCTTGGGGCCAACGTCCTGACTTTC,CASSLALGANVLTF
TRBJ2-3,TRBV5-1,TRBD2,NA,TGCGCCAGCAGCTTAAGGAGTAGCGGGGGATTGGGAGATACGCAGTATTTT,CASSLRSSGGLGDTQYF
TRBJ1-1,TRBV18,NA,NA,TGTGCCAGCTCACCAGGGAGGGACACTGAAGCTTTCTTT,CASSPGRDTEAFF
TRBJ1-1,TRBV30,TRBD1,NA,TGTGCCTTGACGACACAGGGGACGACGGACATGAACACTGAAGCTTTCTTT,CALTTQGTTDMNTEAFF
TRBJ2-7,TRBV28,TRBD1,NA,TGTGCCAGCAGTGCCGGGACAGGGTACTACGAGCAGTACTTC,CASSAGTGYYEQYF